The present entry profiles one T cell receptor (beta chain) with its context. Time point given: cycle 4 day 1 (C4D1), after 5 to 7 weeks of nivolumab. Each patient's relapse followed autologous stem cell transplantation, and brentuximab vedotin exposure varied. The sample is drawn from a study of PD-1 blockade in classical Hodgkin lymphoma. Germline V CDR1 and CDR2: KGHSH, LQKENI. Trimming removed 2 bases at V and 0 bases at J, with 16 bases between. The CDR3 is made up of 17 amino acids. Libraries were prepared by immunoSEQ multiplex PCR; TCRdb keeps only in-frame clonotypes and omits some of them. The table lists tens of thousands of clones, over 75% of them singletons.

This receptor was identified in a human donor with classical Hodgkin lymphoma. The chain has TRBV18 and TRBJ1-1, with D hard to call. The sequences come from peripheral blood mononuclear cells (PBMCs), collected before the fourth cycle of nivolumab. The CDR3 nucleotides read TGTGCCAGCTCACCAGCACAGATTTCGATAATGAACACTGAAGCTTTCTTT. Translating gives CASSPAQISIMNTEAFF.